A selection of T cell receptor beta chains follows, all from one sample in a study of blood T cells in healthy people across ages. From the 5' RACE reads, TCRdb called clonotypes with MiXCR, one entry per CDR3 protein. Here the sample spans about 930,000 distinct CDR3 sequences, 29% being singletons. These data also featured in a second study, about T cells of mothers and their children.

The source material was blood. The receptors derive from a woman in her thirties or forties in good health. CDR3s include the opening cysteine and the closing phenylalanine or tryptophan. A D gene is named only where the DNA matches it firmly.

>.|TRBV20-1
CSARRGGPQADLRDQYF
>TRBD1|TRBV7-2
CASSLAGTGTDYEQYF
>TRBD2|TRBV7-9
CASSRPGLAGQETQYF
>.|TRBV6-2/TRBV6-3
CASSYIGGSLSSGYTF
>.|TRBV19
CASSTWDGSYGYTF
>TRBD2|TRBV27
CASRPTGTSGGASEQFF
>.|TRBV7-2
CASSLGGASSYNEQYF
>.|TRBV6-5
CASSTTTRSHEQYF
>TRBD1|TRBV7-2
CASRLTGVQETQYF
>.|TRBV10-3
CAISGDGGSYEQYF
>.|TRBV7-9
CASRPWGGDEKLFF
>TRBD1|TRBV28
CASSSGTEPWGQYF
>.|TRBV7-2
CASSLVRPRGPRVPDTQYF
>TRBD2|TRBV4-2
CASSHLIGREQYF
>TRBD1|TRBV5-1
CASSADRGPYEQYF
>.|TRBV19
CASSMRTGQTKETQYF
>.|TRBV7-2
CASSPAGLHSYEQYF
>.|TRBV7-9
CASSPGSEHYDYTF
>TRBD2|TRBV3-1
CASSTKERLAGVGANVLTF
>TRBD1|TRBV6-1
CASRDRSSGKTQYF
>.|TRBV3-1
CASSHSTAMDEQFF
>TRBD1|TRBV9
CASSVGQRQETQYF
>.|TRBV20-1
CSAPDIGTEAFF
>.|TRBV3-1
CASSHGKGRLSSGANVRTF
>.|TRBV6-1
CASMTGDHQETQYF